This TCR beta chain was observed in a study of blood T cell repertoires in COVID-19. Study at large: T cells, B-cell-depleted T cells, or PBMCs supplied cDNA or gDNA.

Original processing methods: Amplification of reference gene primers was used by the study to estimate nucleated cell counts. Assay used: immunoSEQ multiplex PCR; TCRdb lists only in-frame clones, some missing. D and trimming come from the DNA, and the V and J calls and clone size come from that table. The sample has roughly 200,000 clones; roughly 76% are singletons. CDR3 length equals 17 residues. Germline CDR1 is LNHDA and CDR2 is SQIVND (reference sequence). The V end was cut by 4 bases, the J end by 0 bases, with 16 bases between. The gene calls are TRBV19 and TRBJ2-1; a possible D gene is TRBD2 (6 bases). The source material was peripheral blood. The receptor's source is a woman aged 45-59 years with active or convalescent COVID-19. CDR3 region: CASSRGLTSSSYNEQFF. The CDR3 region has the DNA TGTGCCAGTAGTAGGGGACTTACCTCCAGCTCCTACAATGAGCAGTTCTTC.